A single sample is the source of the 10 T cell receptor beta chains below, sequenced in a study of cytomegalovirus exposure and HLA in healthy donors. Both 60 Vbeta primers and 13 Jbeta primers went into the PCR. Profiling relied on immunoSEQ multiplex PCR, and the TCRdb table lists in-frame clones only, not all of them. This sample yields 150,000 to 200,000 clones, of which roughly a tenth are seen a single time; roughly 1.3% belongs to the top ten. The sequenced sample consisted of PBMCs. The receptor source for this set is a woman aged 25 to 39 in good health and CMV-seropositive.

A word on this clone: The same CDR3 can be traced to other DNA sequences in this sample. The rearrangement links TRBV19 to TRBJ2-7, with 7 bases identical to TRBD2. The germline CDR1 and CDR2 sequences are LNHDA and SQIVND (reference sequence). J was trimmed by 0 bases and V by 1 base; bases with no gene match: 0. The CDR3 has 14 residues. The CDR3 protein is CASSIAGGSYEQYF. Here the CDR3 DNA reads TGTGCCAGTAGTATAGCGGGAGGCTCCTACGAGCAGTACTTC.

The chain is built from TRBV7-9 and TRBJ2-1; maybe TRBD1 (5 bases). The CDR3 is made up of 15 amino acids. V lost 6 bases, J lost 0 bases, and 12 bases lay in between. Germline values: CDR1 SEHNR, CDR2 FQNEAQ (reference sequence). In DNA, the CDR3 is TGTGCCAGCAGTTCAAGGGGAAGCTCCTACAATGAGCAGTTCTTC. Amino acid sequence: CASSSRGSSYNEQFF.

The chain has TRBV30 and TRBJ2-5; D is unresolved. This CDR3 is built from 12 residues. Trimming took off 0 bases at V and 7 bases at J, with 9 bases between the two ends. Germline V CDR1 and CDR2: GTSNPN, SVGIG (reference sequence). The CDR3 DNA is TGTGCCTGGAGTGTACTCGAGAGGACCCAGTACTTC. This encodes CAWSVLERTQYF.

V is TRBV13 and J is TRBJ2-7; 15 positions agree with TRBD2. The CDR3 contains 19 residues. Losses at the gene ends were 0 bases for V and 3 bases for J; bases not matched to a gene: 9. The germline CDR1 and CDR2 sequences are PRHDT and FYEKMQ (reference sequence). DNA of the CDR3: TGTGCCAGCAGCTTAGGTTGGGGGACTAGCGGGAGGTCCTACTACGAGCAGTACTTC. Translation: CASSLGWGTSGRSYYEQYF.

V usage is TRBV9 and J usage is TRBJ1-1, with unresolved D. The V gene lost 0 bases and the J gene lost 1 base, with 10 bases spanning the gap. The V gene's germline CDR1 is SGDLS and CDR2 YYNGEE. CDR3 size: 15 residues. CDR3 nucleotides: TGTGCCAGCAGCGTAGCAGTACACCCGAACACTGAAGCTTTCTTT. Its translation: CASSVAVHPNTEAFF.

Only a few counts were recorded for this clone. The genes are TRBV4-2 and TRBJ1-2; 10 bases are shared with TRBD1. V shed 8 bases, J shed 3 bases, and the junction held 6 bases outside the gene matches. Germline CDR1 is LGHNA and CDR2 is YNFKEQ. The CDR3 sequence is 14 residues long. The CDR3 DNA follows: TGTGCCAGCCAGGGGGACAGGGGTGACTATGGCTACACCTTC. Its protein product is CASQGDRGDYGYTF.

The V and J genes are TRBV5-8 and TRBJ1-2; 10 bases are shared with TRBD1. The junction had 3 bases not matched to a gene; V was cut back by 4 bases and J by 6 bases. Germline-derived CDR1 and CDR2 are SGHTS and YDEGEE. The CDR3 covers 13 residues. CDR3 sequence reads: CASSQTGGDGYTF. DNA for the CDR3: TGTGCCAGCAGCCAGACAGGGGGCGATGGCTACACCTTC.

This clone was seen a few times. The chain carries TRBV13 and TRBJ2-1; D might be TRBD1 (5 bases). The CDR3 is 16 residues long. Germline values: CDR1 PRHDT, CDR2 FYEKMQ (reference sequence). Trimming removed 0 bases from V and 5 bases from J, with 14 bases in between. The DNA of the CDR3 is TGTGCCAGCAGCTTAGGTCAGGGTGCTGTTAACAATGAGCAGTTCTTC. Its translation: CASSLGQGAVNNEQFF.

The CDR3: CASSRDSQETQYF. As DNA, the CDR3 is TGTGCCAGCAGTCGGGACAGCCAAGAGACCCAGTACTTC. This sequence joins TRBV6-1 and TRBJ2-5; TRBD1 aligns across 7 bases. CDR1 MNHNS and CDR2 SASEGT come from the germline V gene. This CDR3 contains 13 residues. The V segment lost 5 bases and the J segment 1 base; nucleotides outside the gene matches: 1.

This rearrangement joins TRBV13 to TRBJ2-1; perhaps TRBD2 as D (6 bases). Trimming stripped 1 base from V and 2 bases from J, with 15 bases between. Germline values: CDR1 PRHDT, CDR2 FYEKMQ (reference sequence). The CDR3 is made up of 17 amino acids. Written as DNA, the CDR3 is TGTGCCAGCAGCTTAGCCCCTGGCGGGATTCCCTACAATGAGCAGTTCTTC. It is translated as CASSLAPGGIPYNEQFF. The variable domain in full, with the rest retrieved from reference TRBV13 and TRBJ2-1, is AAGVIQSPRHLIKEKRETATLKCYPIPRHDTVYWYQQGPGQDPQFLISFYEKMQSDKGSIPDRFSAQQFSDYHSELNMSSLELGDSALYFCASSLAPGGIPYNEQFFGPGTRLTVL.